These T cell receptor beta chains were read from a single sample in a study of T cell repertoires in cytomegalovirus infection. Their target antigens are unknown. TCRdb re-called the reads with MiXCR, one entry per CDR3 protein. The profile covers around 430,000 distinct CDR3 sequences, with under 55% appearing a single time and about 45% taken by the ten largest. The sample was cultured PBMCs, taken from culture after CMV antigen stimulation. The receptor set was obtained from a human donor in good health (CMV status not recorded). Some clones in this sample may be carry-over from other donors' samples. Both conserved end residues are part of each CDR3. A D gene is named only where the DNA matches it firmly. Clone size appears in some rows only: once, few, many, or a class for an expanded clone.

V	length	D	J	size	CDR3	DNA
TRBV6-2/TRBV6-3	13	-	TRBJ1-2	-	CASRQLDSYGYTF	TGTGCCAGCAGACAACTTGACAGCTATGGCTACACCTTC
TRBV7-2	15	-	TRBJ1-2	-	CASTDKVLANYGYTF	TGTGCCAGTACGGACAAGGTGTTAGCTAACTATGGCTACACCTTC
TRBV2	12	-	TRBJ2-7	-	CASHGTSYEQYF	TGTGCCAGCCATGGGACTTCCTACGAGCAGTACTTC
TRBV7-6	15	TRBD2	TRBJ2-1	-	CASSSSGREGGEQFF	TGTGCCAGCAGTTCCAGCGGGCGGGAGGGTGGGGAGCAGTTCTTC
TRBV30	15	TRBD1	TRBJ1-1	once	CAWSLTGGPNTEAFF	TGTGCCTGGAGTCTGACAGGGGGACCGAACACTGAAGCTTTCTTT
TRBV19	17	TRBD1	TRBJ2-1	few	CASSTRPAGQGYNEQFF	TGTGCCAGTAGTACCCGACCGGCGGGACAGGGTTACAATGAGCAGTTCTTC
TRBV7-2	12	-	TRBJ2-1	-	CASSLVMNEQFF	TGTGCCAGCAGCTTAGTCATGAATGAGCAGTTCTTC
TRBV7-2	14	-	TRBJ1-2	few	CASSFGVAGYGYTF	TGTGCCAGCAGCTTCGGGGTTGCAGGATATGGCTACACCTTC
TRBV2	13	-	TRBJ1-3	-	CASRKGAGNTIYF	TGTGCCAGCCGAAAGGGAGCTGGAAACACCATATATTTT
TRBV7-9	15	TRBD2	TRBJ2-7	-	CASSLAGTSKYEQYF	TGTGCCAGCAGCTTAGCCGGGACTAGTAAGTACGAGCAGTACTTC
TRBV15	13	-	TRBJ2-3	-	CATSRPSTDTQYF	TGTGCCACCAGCAGGCCGAGCACAGATACGCAGTATTTT
TRBV2	13	-	TRBJ1-5	-	CASWGGLDQPQHF	TGTGCCAGCTGGGGGGGTCTCGATCAGCCCCAGCATTTT
TRBV19	12	TRBD1	TRBJ1-2	-	CASSTRDSGYTF	TGTGCCAGTAGTACCCGGGACAGCGGCTACACCTTC
TRBV7-9	15	TRBD2	TRBJ2-5	few	CASSPTGGAAWTQYF	TGTGCCAGCAGCCCAACGGGGGGGGCTGCTTGGACCCAGTACTTC
TRBV9	16	TRBD2	TRBJ2-1	-	CASALRGLAGYNEQFF	TGTGCCAGCGCCCTTCGGGGACTAGCCGGTTACAATGAGCAGTTCTTC
TRBV7-2	17	TRBD2	TRBJ2-3	-	CASSLRGAGGRADTQYF	TGTGCCAGCAGCTTAAGAGGAGCGGGAGGAAGAGCAGATACGCAGTATTTT
TRBV7-2	15	-	TRBJ1-4	few	CASSPQIATNEKLFF	TGTGCCAGCAGCCCGCAGATAGCAACTAATGAAAAACTGTTTTTT
TRBV7-9	13	-	TRBJ2-1	few	CASSLGVNNEQFF	TGTGCCAGCAGCTTGGGCGTAAACAATGAGCAGTTCTTC
TRBV7-2	14	-	TRBJ2-7	many	CASSLVYLASEQYF	TGTGCCAGCAGCTTAGTATATTTGGCTTCTGAGCAGTACTTC
TRBV6-6	13	-	TRBJ1-5	-	CASSMGRNQPQHF	TGTGCCAGCAGTATGGGACGGAATCAGCCCCAGCATTTT
TRBV27	13	-	TRBJ2-1	few	CASSGGLYNEQFF	TGTGCCAGCAGTGGCGGCCTTTACAATGAGCAGTTCTTC
TRBV15	19	-	TRBJ1-4	-	CATSRDGGRRSGSHEKLFF	TGTGCCACCAGCAGAGATGGCGGGCGCAGGTCAGGGTCACATGAAAAACTGTTTTTT
TRBV9	13	TRBD1	TRBJ2-3	-	CASSGRTGRGQYF	TGTGCCAGCAGCGGACGGACAGGACGGGGGCAGTATTTT
TRBV19	17	TRBD1	TRBJ2-1	-	CASSILVGQGAYNEQFF	TGTGCCAGTAGTATCCTCGTGGGACAGGGGGCTTACAATGAGCAGTTCTTC
TRBV12-3/TRBV12-4	16	TRBD1	TRBJ2-1	-	CASSPPRTGVYNEQFF	TGTGCCAGCAGCCCCCCTCGGACAGGGGTTTACAATGAGCAGTTCTTC
TRBV4-1	16	-	TRBJ2-5	once	CASSQDRTTGQETQYF	TGCGCCAGCAGCCAAGATAGGACTACGGGCCAAGAGACCCAGTACTTC
TRBV2	12	-	TRBJ2-1	-	CASTGFRNEQFF	TGTGCCAGCACGGGTTTTCGAAATGAGCAGTTCTTC
TRBV7-6	14	-	TRBJ1-4	-	CASSLGHPTEKLFF	TGTGCCAGCAGCTTGGGACACCCGACTGAAAAACTGTTTTTT
TRBV4-1	15	-	TRBJ1-1	few	CASSLDSFMNTEAFF	TGCGCCAGCAGCCTCGACTCATTCATGAACACTGAAGCTTTCTTT
TRBV10-3	13	-	TRBJ1-4	-	CAISDWVGEKLFF	TGTGCCATCAGTGACTGGGTCGGCGAAAAACTGTTTTTT
TRBV10-3	15	-	TRBJ2-5	-	CAISESEGFQETQYF	TGTGCCATCAGTGAGTCGGAGGGCTTCCAAGAGACCCAGTACTTC
TRBV7-8	15	-	TRBJ2-5	-	CASTPRGGRVETQYF	TGTGCCAGCACCCCGAGGGGTGGCAGGGTAGAGACCCAGTACTTC
TRBV2	14	TRBD1	TRBJ1-6	few	CASNSQGADSPLHF	TGTGCCAGCAACTCCCAGGGGGCGGATTCACCCCTCCACTTT
TRBV6-1	15	-	TRBJ2-7	-	CASSEGPTSGYEQYF	TGTGCCAGCAGTGAGGGGCCAACGTCGGGGTACGAGCAGTACTTC
TRBV28	14	-	TRBJ2-1	-	CASSRPTSRIEQFF	TGTGCCAGCAGCCGCCCAACATCTCGGATTGAGCAGTTCTTC
TRBV7-2	15	-	TRBJ2-1	-	CASSRRDMSHNEQFF	TGTGCCAGCAGCCGCAGGGACATGTCACACAATGAGCAGTTCTTC
TRBV12-3/TRBV12-4	14	-	TRBJ1-3	-	CASGYSGFGNTIYF	TGTGCCAGCGGCTACAGTGGCTTTGGAAACACCATATATTTT
TRBV6-2/TRBV6-3	13	-	TRBJ2-7	-	CASSYWRPYEQYF	TGTGCCAGCAGTTATTGGAGACCTTACGAGCAGTACTTC
TRBV5-1	15	TRBD1	TRBJ1-5	few	CASSWQGAHGQPQHF	TGCGCCAGCAGCTGGCAGGGGGCGCACGGTCAGCCCCAGCATTTT
TRBV12-3/TRBV12-4	15	TRBD1	TRBJ1-5	few	CASSEQGISNQPQHF	TGTGCCAGCAGTGAACAGGGGATAAGCAATCAGCCCCAGCATTTT
TRBV6-2/TRBV6-3	12	-	TRBJ2-7	-	CATRQERYEQYF	TGTGCCACCCGACAGGAGAGGTACGAGCAGTACTTC
TRBV7-6	20	TRBD1	TRBJ1-6	-	CASSFYPLGQGDSYNSPLHF	TGTGCCAGCAGCTTCTATCCCCTAGGACAGGGGGACTCCTATAATTCACCCCTCCACTTT
TRBV10-3	15	-	TRBJ2-5	few	CAIRGGLGRAETQYF	TGTGCCATCAGGGGGGGTCTCGGCAGGGCAGAGACCCAGTACTTC
TRBV20-1	14	-	TRBJ2-7	few	CSARPVPYPYEQYF	TGCAGTGCTAGGCCGGTTCCGTACCCCTACGAGCAGTACTTC
TRBV27	16	-	TRBJ1-1	-	CASLPSRTPLNTEAFF	TGTGCCAGCCTACCCTCTAGGACCCCCTTGAACACTGAAGCTTTCTTT
TRBV12-3/TRBV12-4	13	-	TRBJ2-6	-	CASTPTGANVLTF	TGTGCCAGCACGCCGACTGGGGCCAACGTCCTGACTTTC
TRBV6-2/TRBV6-3	14	-	TRBJ1-1	-	CASNWGPQDTEAFF	TGTGCCAGCAACTGGGGGCCTCAGGACACTGAAGCTTTCTTT